This T cell receptor beta chain was observed in a study of blood T cell repertoires in COVID-19. Study context: Italy, Spain and the United States were the sources of the convalescent and acute COVID-19 samples. Nucleic acid was either cDNA or gDNA, and it came from T cells, B-cell-depleted T cells, or PBMCs.

V trimming: 2 bases; J trimming: 3 bases; junction bases outside the gene matches: 4. CDR1 is SGHDT and CDR2 is YYEEEE in the germline V gene. This CDR3 is built from 14 residues. This clone was detected only once. Study processing details: Amplification from reference gene primers served as the basis for estimated nucleated cell counts. The method was immunoSEQ multiplex PCR; TCRdb's version includes in-frame clones alone and lacks a portion of them. For V, J and clone size, that table is used; D and trimming come from the DNA. The table records about 260,000 clones, about 87% of them present only once.

This chain connects TRBV5-6 to TRBJ1-2; 7 bases are a match to TRBD1. The receptor was derived from a human donor in a cohort sampled during active COVID-19. The material sequenced was peripheral blood. The DNA of the CDR3 is TGTGCCAGCAGCTTAGGAGGGGGCGACTATGGCTACACCTTC. This sequence encodes CASSLGGGDYGYTF.